This T cell receptor (beta chain) was recorded in a study of T-cell memory formation after mild COVID-19. About the study: TCR clusters were largely donor specific. Points from the study as a whole: Some clones that responded were present in memory (sampled pre-infection), which suggests cross-reactive memory joined. Day 15 to 85 contractors were CD4/CD8 balanced; later expanders leaned CD4+.

This CDR3 comprises 15 residues. Germline loops: CDR1 SGHDN, CDR2 FVKESK. V was clipped by 0 bases and J by 3 bases, with 9 bases between them. After 5'RACE with constant-segment primers, TCR alpha and TCR beta cDNA libraries carrying sample barcodes and UMIs were obtained. Each CDR3 protein is one row after TCRdb ran MiXCR on the 5' RACE reads. The table lists 450,000 to 650,000 distinct CDR3 sequences, roughly 21% of them singletons. In the case of this clonotype: Its antigen is unidentified.

Sequenced material: PBMCs or a T cell subset sorted from them (not recorded which). The rearrangement joins TRBV14 to TRBJ2-1; D is undetermined. The clonotype comes from an adult woman who had mild COVID-19 (a few samples of this study predate the infection). Cell type and time point are not known. The CDR3 DNA follows: TGTGCCAGCAGCCAAGAACTGGCCTACTACAATGAGCAGTTCTTC. This sequence encodes CASSQELAYYNEQFF. Looking up the rest from reference TRBV14 and TRBJ2-1 gives the full variable domain: EAGVTQFPSHSVIEKGQTVTLRCDPISGHDNLYWYRRVMGKEIKFLLHFVKESKQDESGMPNNRFLAERTGGTYSTLKVQPAELEDSGVYFCASSQELAYYNEQFFGPGTRLTVL.